This TCR beta chain appears in the sequencing data of a study of shared clonotypes between healthy human individuals. The method was immunoSEQ multiplex PCR; TCRdb's version includes in-frame clones alone and lacks a portion of them. The sample lists more than 2,000,000 clones; more than 85% were seen once. The CDR3 runs 15 residues. Per the germline V gene, CDR1 is SEHNR and CDR2 is FQNEAQ (reference sequence). Trimming stripped 5 bases from V and 5 bases from J, with 18 bases between. The chain joins TRBV7-9 to TRBJ1-1; D unresolved. The source is a man younger than 35 in good health. Some clones in this sample may be carry-over from other donors' samples. Input material: naive CD4+ T cells from PBMCs. Indicated subset: CD45RA+ positively selected. The CDR3 bases are TGTGCCAGCAGCCCTTGGGCGGTGGATCTAACTGAAGCTTTCTTT. Translating gives CASSPWAVDLTEAFF.